A single sample is the source of the 18 T cell receptor beta chains below, sequenced in a study of Graves' ophthalmopathy and Graves' hyperthyroidism. TCR beta CDR3 amplification used RNA transcripts. First-round RT-PCR used HTBI primers; second-round multiplex PCR followed. Each CDR3 protein gets one entry after TCRdb re-called the multiplex PCR reads with MiXCR. This table holds about 600,000 distinct CDR3 sequences, under 45% found once. The material sequenced was peripheral blood or thyroid tissue (not recorded which). The receptors were sampled from an adult man with Graves' hyperthyroidism.

This clonotype has only one observation. Mismatch with germline at one junction end may stem from a read error. The chain has TRBV7-4 and TRBJ1-3; 10 bases map to TRBD1. Germline CDR1 reads SGHVT; CDR2 reads SQSDAQ. This CDR3 is 16 amino acids long. CDR3 residues: CASTPTGGISGNTIYF. The CDR3 coding sequence is TGCGCCAGCACCCCGACAGGGGGCATCTCTGGAAACACCATATATTTT.

This clonotype occurred many times. This chain links TRBV7-2 with TRBJ2-7; possible D gene TRBD2, 5 bases. The CDR3 has 15 amino acids. In germline, CDR1 is SGHTA, CDR2 FQGNSA. V lost 1 base and J lost 4, with 14 bases in between. The CDR3 sequence: CASSLGVGLTYEQYF. As DNA, the CDR3 is TGTGCCAGCAGCTTAGGGGTAGGACTCACTTACGAGCAGTACTTC.

The chain joins TRBV25-1 to TRBJ1-1; D remains unclear. The length of the CDR3 is 15 residues. Germline V gene sequence: CDR1 MGHDK, CDR2 SYGVNS. The ends were cut back, 4 bases at V and 0 bases at J, with 12 bases in the middle. CDR3 in DNA: TGTGCCAGCAGTGCTAGAGTCAGGATGAACACTGAAGCTTTCTTT. Translation gives CASSARVRMNTEAFF.

The table lists this clonotype with many counts. The DNA of the CDR3 is TGTGCCAGCAGCTCCGGCCCCAAACCCCCGTACTATGGCTACACCTTC. Amino acids: CASSSGPKPPYYGYTF. This chain links TRBV7-2 with TRBJ1-2; D gene unclear. Germline values: CDR1 SGHTA, CDR2 FQGNSA. Trimming shortened V by 4 bases and J by 3 bases, and 18 bases separated the two germline ends. This CDR3 has 16 residues.

Concerning this clonotype: Compared with germline, one end of the junction differs, possibly owing to a read error. The chain links TRBV10-1 to TRBJ1-1, with 10 positions matching TRBD1. Germline CDR1 and CDR2: WNHNN and SYGVQD (reference sequence). The CDR3 totals 16 residues. CDR3 in amino acids: CASKFGQGDRNTEASF. CDR3 nucleotide sequence: TGCGCCAGCAAATTCGGACAGGGGGATAGGAACACTGAAGCTTCCTTT.

The V and J genes are TRBV5-4 and TRBJ1-6; 8 positions agree with TRBD1. Germline lookup yields CDR1 SGHNT and CDR2 YYREEE (reference sequence). The CDR3 is 21 residues long. J lost 0 bases, V lost 1 base, and 15 bases had no gene match. CDR3 DNA: TGTGCCAGCAGCTTGCGCCAGGGGGCGAGCGGACCGAGCTCCTATAATTCACCCCTCCACTTT. Translated: CASSLRQGASGPSSYNSPLHF.

The chain couples TRBV24-1 to TRBJ2-1; 8 bases are shared with TRBD2. The CDR3 loop spans 17 amino acids. V lost 0 bases, J lost 0 bases, and 3 bases stayed unmatched. The V gene's germline CDR1 is KGHDR and CDR2 SFDVKD. The CDR3, as DNA: TGTGCCACCAGTGATTTGAAGCGGGGGAGCTCCTACAATGAGCAGTTCTTC. Translated: CATSDLKRGSSYNEQFF.

In its sample, this clonotype was seen many times. The chain recombines TRBV15 with TRBJ1-5; D gene uncertain. The V and J ends lost 1 base and 3 bases respectively, with 7 bases between them. The length of the CDR3 is 14 residues. Germline CDR1 LNHNV, CDR2 YYDKDF (reference sequence). Here the CDR3 reads CATSRGSDNQPQHF. For the CDR3, the DNA is TGTGCCACCAGCAGAGGGTCAGACAATCAGCCCCAGCATTTT.

This clonotype occurred many times. The V gene is TRBV20-1, the J gene TRBJ2-7; 11 bases agree with TRBD2. CDR3 size: 14 residues. The trim removed 5 bases at V and 3 bases at J, leaving 6 bases unmatched. CDR1 DFQATT and CDR2 SNEGSKA come from the germline V gene (reference sequence). CDR3 bases: TGCAGTGCTGACACTAGCGGGAGAAACTACGAGCAGTACTTC. Translated: CSADTSGRNYEQYF.

As regards this clonotype: Since the CDR3 does not end with the conserved phenylalanine or tryptophan, this likely comes from a read error. The rearrangement joins TRBV9 to TRBJ1-1; D is unclear. Germline-derived CDR1 and CDR2 are SGDLS and YYNGEE. The CDR3 runs 14 residues. V lost 0 bases to trimming and J lost 4 bases, with 10 bases between them. CDR3 in amino acids: CASSVGLFGTEAFL. The DNA of the CDR3 is TGTGCCAGCAGCGTAGGTCTCTTTGGCACTGAAGCTTTCCTT.

At least ten counts were recorded for this clonotype. This chain joins TRBV6-2 or TRBV6-3 and TRBJ1-1; D perhaps matches TRBD1 (5 bases). Trimming took 2 bases from V and 13 from J, leaving 11 bases between them. CDR3 length equals 11 residues. CDR1 is MNHEY and CDR2 is SVGEGT in the germline V gene. CDR3 DNA sequence: TGTGCCAGCAGTTACAACAGGAACGATTTCTTT. Translation: CASSYNRNDFF.

This clonotype was seen more than once but under ten times. The V call is TRBV29-1, the J call TRBJ2-3; 8 bases align to TRBD1. The trim removed 5 bases at V and 2 bases at J, leaving 18 bases unmatched. CDR1 and CDR2 (germline): SQVTM, ANQGSEA. The CDR3 is made up of 18 amino acids. CDR3 DNA: TGCAGCGTTTCGACTCGGGACAGGAGGGCACTCTCCACAGATACGCAGTATTTT. It codes for CSVSTRDRRALSTDTQYF.

In regard to this clonotype: A much larger clone differs from this one at a single base, so this may be a read error. The CDR3 loop is CASSQDVASGWEEQYF. As DNA, the CDR3 is TGTGCCAGCAGCCAAGACGTGGCTAGCGGGTGGGAAGAGCAGTACTTC. The V and J genes are TRBV14 and TRBJ2-7, with TRBD2 matching over 8 bases. Germline V gives CDR1 SGHDN, CDR2 FVKESK. The CDR3 has 16 amino acids. With 0 bases clipped from V and 7 bases from J, the junction kept 11 bases outside the gene matches.

This clonotype was counted between two and nine times. The CDR3 here is CASSMRQGAETQYF. CDR3 DNA sequence: TGTGCCAGCAGTATGCGACAGGGGGCTGAGACCCAGTACTTC. The J gene is TRBJ2-5, the V gene TRBV6-5, with 10 nucleotides matching TRBD1. CDR3 length equals 14 residues. Germline loops: CDR1 MNHEY, CDR2 SVGAGI. V shed 5 bases and J 5 bases; nucleotides not matched to a gene: 5.

This clonotype was observed a few times. This chain links TRBV27 with TRBJ2-3; no definite D call. The CDR3 is 13 amino acids. Germline V gene sequence: CDR1 MNHEY, CDR2 SMNVEV (reference sequence). V dropped 0 bases and J dropped 2 bases, with 3 bases sitting between them. This chain's CDR3 is CASSLSFTDTQYF. CDR3 bases: TGTGCCAGCAGTTTATCCTTCACAGATACGCAGTATTTT.

V is TRBV29-1 and J is TRBJ1-2; D ambiguous. Trimming pared 7 bases from V and 2 bases from J, leaving 17 bases between. This CDR3 region has 14 residues. Germline V gene lookup returns CDR1 SQVTM and CDR2 ANQGSEA. CDR3 region: CSAHHKTVNYGYTF. DNA for the CDR3: TGCAGCGCCCACCACAAGACGGTGAACTATGGCTACACCTTC.

The rearrangement joins TRBV7-9 to TRBJ1-1, with 8 bases lining up with TRBD1. Germline CDR1 reads SEHNR; CDR2 reads FQNEAQ (reference sequence). V lost 3 bases to trimming and J lost 1 base; unmatched junction nucleotides: 7. The length of the CDR3 is 16 residues. CDR3 sequence (DNA): TGTGCCAGCAGCTTGGCCGGGACAGGAACGAACACTGAAGCTTTCTTT. This encodes CASSLAGTGTNTEAFF.

This clonotype was picked up many times. V gene TRBV20-1 combines with J gene TRBJ2-2, with D perhaps matching TRBD1 (6 bases). Germline V gene data show CDR1 as DFQATT and CDR2 as SNEGSKA (reference sequence). Trimming removed 0 bases from V and 5 bases from J, with 16 bases in between. This CDR3 comprises 16 residues. CDR3 DNA sequence: TGCAGTGCTAGAGACACAGGGCTGGCCCCAACCGGGGAGCTGTTTTTT. Translated: CSARDTGLAPTGELFF.